This passage covers 13 T cell receptor beta chains from one sample sequenced in a study of Graves' ophthalmopathy and Graves' hyperthyroidism. Amplified TCR beta CDR3 regions were obtained using RNA transcripts as template. Scientists carried out first-round RT-PCR using HTBI primers and then a second-round multiplex PCR. MiXCR, applied by TCRdb to the multiplex PCR reads, yields one record per CDR3 protein. Among 400,000 or so distinct CDR3 sequences listed, approximately 15% were seen once. The source material was peripheral blood. Source of these receptors: a woman aged 18-30 years with stable Graves' hyperthyroidism.

The J gene is TRBJ2-7, the V gene TRBV25-1, with D unresolved. V was trimmed by 6 bases and J by 0 bases, leaving 18 bases between them. The CDR3 is made up of 16 amino acids. From germline, CDR1 is MGHDK and CDR2 SYGVNS. CDR3 amino acids: CASSPPPGAFSYEQYF. In nucleotides, the CDR3 is TGTGCCAGCAGCCCCCCCCCAGGCGCCTTCTCCTACGAGCAGTACTTC.

This clonotype was seen many times. The chain recombines TRBV12-3 or TRBV12-4 with TRBJ2-2; D tentatively fits TRBD1 or TRBD2 (6 bases each). The CDR3 has 17 residues. Between the trimmed V and J ends, which lost 7 bases and 0 bases, there was a span of 18 bases. The CDR3 loop is CASTGDTEATNTGELFF. The CDR3 nucleotides are TGTGCCAGCACGGGGGACACCGAAGCAACGAACACCGGGGAGCTGTTTTTT.

This clonotype was observed many times. V usage is TRBV28 and J usage is TRBJ1-2; TRBD1 aligns across 9 bases. CDR3 length equals 14 residues. V gave up 7 bases and J gave up 7 bases; unmatched junction bases: 10. Per the germline V gene, CDR1 is MDHEN and CDR2 is SYDVKM. The CDR3 region is CASTLRGQGRGYTF. In nucleotides, the CDR3 is TGTGCCAGCACCTTGAGGGGACAGGGCCGTGGCTACACCTTC.

This chain uses TRBV6-1 with TRBJ1-5, with a weak D call TRBD1 (6 bases). The CDR3 spans 13 residues. The germline CDR1 and CDR2 sequences are MNHNS and SASEGT. V was shortened by 6 bases and J by 4 bases, with 10 bases between the two germline ends. CDR3: CASRTGTNQPQHF. The CDR3 bases are TGTGCCAGCAGGACAGGAACAAATCAGCCCCAGCATTTT.

The V call is TRBV15, the J call TRBJ2-7; 7 nucleotides match TRBD1. CDR1 LNHNV and CDR2 YYDKDF come from the germline V gene (reference sequence). The CDR3 is 14 residues long. V lost 1 base, J lost 5 bases, and 5 bases stayed unmatched. CDR3 protein: CATSRAGGINEQYF. The CDR3 DNA reads TGTGCCACCAGCAGAGCAGGGGGAATCAACGAGCAGTACTTC.

The sample holds a few counts of this clonotype. The chain joins TRBV18 to TRBJ2-7; D unresolved. This CDR3 region has 14 residues. Looked up from germline, CDR1 is KGHSH and CDR2 is LQKENI. The V gene lost 0 bases and the J gene lost 5 bases, with 11 bases spanning the gap. CDR3: CASSPPVKYHEQYF. In DNA, the CDR3 is TGTGCCAGCTCACCACCCGTCAAATACCACGAGCAGTACTTC.

Concerning this clonotype: A junction boundary mismatches the germline segment, possibly from a read error. The chain links TRBV27 to TRBJ2-4; D is ambiguous. From germline, CDR1 is MNHEY and CDR2 SMNVEV (reference sequence). This CDR3 region has 14 residues. The CDR3 reads CASSPSWLQNIKYF. The CDR3 nucleotides read TGTGCCAGCAGTCCGTCCTGGTTGCAAAACATTAAGTACTTC.

This clonotype was observed at least ten times. The V call is TRBV12-5, the J call TRBJ1-1, with 7 bases lining up with TRBD1. V lost 1 base and J lost 4; bases outside the gene matches: 6. Germline V lookup: CDR1 LGHNT, CDR2 FRNRAP. The CDR3 is made up of 15 amino acids. CDR3 residues: CASGLGQGVSTEAFF. In nucleotides, the CDR3 is TGTGCTAGTGGTTTGGGACAGGGAGTAAGCACTGAAGCTTTCTTT.

This clonotype was observed at least ten times. The gene calls are TRBV2 and TRBJ1-1; no reliable D call. There are 17 residues in the CDR3. From germline, CDR1 is SNHLY and CDR2 FYNNEI. V was pared by 8 bases and J by 0 bases, with 22 bases between. The CDR3 sequence: CASVSPDSEAMNTEAFF. The CDR3 nucleotides read TGTGCCAGCGTTAGTCCAGATTCTGAGGCCATGAACACTGAAGCTTTCTTT.

Many counts were recorded for this clonotype. The CDR3 DNA reads as TGTGCCAGCAGTGGAACAGGGACAATGAACACTGAAGCTTTCTTT. This sequence encodes CASSGTGTMNTEAFF. V usage is TRBV7-2 and J usage is TRBJ1-1; D might be TRBD1 (6 bases). Germline V gives CDR1 SGHTA, CDR2 FQGNSA. The CDR3 covers 15 residues. Trimming removed 6 bases from V and 0 bases from J, with 14 bases in between.

In the case of this clonotype: A much larger clone differs from this one at a single base, so this may be a read error. Likely a read error: the CDR3 ends without its conserved phenylalanine or tryptophan. The chain links TRBV11-2 to TRBJ1-2; 11 bases fit TRBD1. The germline V gene encodes CDR1 SGHAT and CDR2 FQNNGV. This CDR3 has 17 amino acids. V dropped 4 bases and J dropped 5; count of bases not matched to a gene: 12. The CDR3 sequence: CASSSRDRGSPAYGYTV. The CDR3 DNA reads as TGTGCCAGCAGCTCCCGGGACAGGGGGAGCCCGGCGTATGGCTACACCGTC.

This clonotype was found many times. The rearrangement links TRBV20-1 to TRBJ2-5; 8 nucleotides line up with TRBD2. The germline V gene encodes CDR1 DFQATT and CDR2 SNEGSKA (reference sequence). The V segment lost 3 bases and the J segment 2 bases; nucleotides outside the gene matches: 8. The CDR3 has 15 amino acids. CDR3: CSASPIAGLQETQYF. As DNA, the CDR3 is TGCAGTGCTAGCCCAATAGCGGGGCTTCAAGAGACCCAGTACTTC.

There are many counts of this clonotype. The rearrangement joins TRBV28 to TRBJ1-6; 7 nucleotides align to TRBD1. V was clipped by 5 bases and J by 6 bases; unmatched bases: 10. Germline V CDR1 and CDR2: MDHEN, SYDVKM. There are 16 residues in the CDR3. CDR3 in DNA: TGTGCCAGCAGTCCCCCAGCCGGGACAGTTAATTCACCCCTCCACTTT. Translation gives CASSPPAGTVNSPLHF.